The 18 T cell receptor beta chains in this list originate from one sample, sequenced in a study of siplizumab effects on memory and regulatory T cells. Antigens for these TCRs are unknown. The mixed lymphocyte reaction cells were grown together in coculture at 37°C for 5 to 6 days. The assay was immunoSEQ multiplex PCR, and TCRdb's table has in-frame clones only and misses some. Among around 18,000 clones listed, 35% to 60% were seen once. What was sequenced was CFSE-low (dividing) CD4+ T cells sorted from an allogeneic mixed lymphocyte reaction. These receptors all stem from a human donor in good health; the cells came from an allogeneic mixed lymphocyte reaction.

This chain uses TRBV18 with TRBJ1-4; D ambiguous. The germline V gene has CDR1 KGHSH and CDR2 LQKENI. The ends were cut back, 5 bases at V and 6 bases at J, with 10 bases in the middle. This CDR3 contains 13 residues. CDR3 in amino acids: CASSRAGDEKLFF. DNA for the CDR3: TGTGCCAGCTCAAGGGCCGGGGATGAAAAACTGTTTTTT.

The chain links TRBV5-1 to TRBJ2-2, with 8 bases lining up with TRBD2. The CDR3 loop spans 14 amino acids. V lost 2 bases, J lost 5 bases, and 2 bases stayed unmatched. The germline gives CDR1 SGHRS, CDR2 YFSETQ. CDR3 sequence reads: CASSLVAGTGELFF. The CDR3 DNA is TGCGCCAGCAGCTTAGTAGCGGGGACCGGGGAGCTGTTTTTT.

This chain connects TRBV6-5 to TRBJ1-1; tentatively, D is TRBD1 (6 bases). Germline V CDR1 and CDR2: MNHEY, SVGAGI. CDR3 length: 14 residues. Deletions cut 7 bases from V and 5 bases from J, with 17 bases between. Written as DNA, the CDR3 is TGTGCCAGCACTCGGCCGGGGGCCGCTACTGAAGCTTTCTTT. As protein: CASTRPGAATEAFF.

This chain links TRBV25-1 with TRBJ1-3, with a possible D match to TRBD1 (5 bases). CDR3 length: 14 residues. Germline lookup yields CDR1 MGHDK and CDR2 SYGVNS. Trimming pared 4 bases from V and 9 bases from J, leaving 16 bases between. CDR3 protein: CASSVTAGDGTIYF. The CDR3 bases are TGTGCCAGCAGTGTTACGGCCGGGGACGGCACCATATATTTT. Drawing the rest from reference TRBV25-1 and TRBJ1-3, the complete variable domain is EADIYQTPRYLVIGTGKKITLECSQTMGHDKMYWYQQDPGMELHLIHYSYGVNSTEKGDLSSESTVSRIRTEHFPLTLESARPSHTSQYLCASSVTAGDGTIYFGEGSWLTVV.

The CDR3: CASSKERGARCRNTIYF. The CDR3 DNA reads TGTGCCAGCAGCAAAGAGAGGGGGGCGAGGTGTAGAAACACCATATATTTT. V usage is TRBV21-1 and J usage is TRBJ1-3. TRBV21-1 is a documented pseudogene. The CDR3 covers 17 residues.

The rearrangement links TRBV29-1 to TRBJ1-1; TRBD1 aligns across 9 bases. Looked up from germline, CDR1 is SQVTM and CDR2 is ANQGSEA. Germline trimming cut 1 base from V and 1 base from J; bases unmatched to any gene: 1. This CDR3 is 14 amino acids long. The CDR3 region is CSVEGTGANTEAFF. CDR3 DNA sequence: TGCAGCGTTGAAGGGACAGGGGCGAACACTGAAGCTTTCTTT.

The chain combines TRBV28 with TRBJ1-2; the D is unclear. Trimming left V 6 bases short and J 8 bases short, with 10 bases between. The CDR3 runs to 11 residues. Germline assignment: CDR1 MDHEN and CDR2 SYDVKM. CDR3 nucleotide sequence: TGTGCCAGCAGCTGGCTTGGGGGCTACACCTTC. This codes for CASSWLGGYTF.

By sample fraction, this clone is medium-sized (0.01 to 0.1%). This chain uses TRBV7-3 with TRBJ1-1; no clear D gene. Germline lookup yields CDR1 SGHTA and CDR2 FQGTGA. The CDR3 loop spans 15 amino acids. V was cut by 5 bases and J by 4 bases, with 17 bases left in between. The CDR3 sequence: CASSLMGSGATEAFF. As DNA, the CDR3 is TGTGCCAGCAGCCTTATGGGGAGCGGTGCCACTGAAGCTTTCTTT.

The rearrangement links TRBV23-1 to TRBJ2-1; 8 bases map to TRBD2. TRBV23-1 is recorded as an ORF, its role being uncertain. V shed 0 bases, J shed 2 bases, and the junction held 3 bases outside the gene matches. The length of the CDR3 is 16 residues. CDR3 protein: CASSQSGRGPYNEQFF. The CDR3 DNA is TGCGCCAGCAGTCAATCCGGGAGGGGCCCCTACAATGAGCAGTTCTTC.

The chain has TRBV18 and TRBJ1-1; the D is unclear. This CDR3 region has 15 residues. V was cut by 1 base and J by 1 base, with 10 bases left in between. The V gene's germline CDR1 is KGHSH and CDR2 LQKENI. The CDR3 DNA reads TGTGCCAGCTCACCACTGGTAGAGGGGAACACTGAAGCTTTCTTT. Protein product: CASSPLVEGNTEAFF.

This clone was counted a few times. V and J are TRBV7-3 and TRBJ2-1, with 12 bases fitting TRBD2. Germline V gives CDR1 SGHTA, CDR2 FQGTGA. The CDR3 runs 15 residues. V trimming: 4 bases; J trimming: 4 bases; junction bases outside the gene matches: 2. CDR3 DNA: TGTGCCAGCAGCTCGACTAGCGGGAGTTACAATGAGCAGTTCTTC. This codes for CASSSTSGSYNEQFF.

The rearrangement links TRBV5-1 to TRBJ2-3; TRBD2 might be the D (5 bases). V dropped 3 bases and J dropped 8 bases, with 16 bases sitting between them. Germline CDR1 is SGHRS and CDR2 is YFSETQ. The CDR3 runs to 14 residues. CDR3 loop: CASSSLHSAGTQYF. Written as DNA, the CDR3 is TGCGCCAGCAGCTCACTACATTCCGCGGGTACGCAGTATTTT.

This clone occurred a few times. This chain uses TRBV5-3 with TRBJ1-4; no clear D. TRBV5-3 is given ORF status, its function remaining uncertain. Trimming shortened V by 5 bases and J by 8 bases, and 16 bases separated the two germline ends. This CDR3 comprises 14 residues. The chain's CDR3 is CARSSRTLDEKLFF. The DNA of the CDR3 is TGTGCCAGAAGTAGTCGTACCTTGGACGAAAAACTGTTTTTT.

The CDR3 nucleotides read TGTGCCAGCAGTCCCAACACAGATACGCAGTATTTT. Translating gives CASSPNTDTQYF. The chain uses TRBV6-5 and TRBJ2-3; D not resolved. CDR1 is MNHEY, CDR2 SVGAGI, per germline. CDR3 length equals 12 residues. The V end was cut by 5 bases, the J end by 2 bases, with 5 bases between.

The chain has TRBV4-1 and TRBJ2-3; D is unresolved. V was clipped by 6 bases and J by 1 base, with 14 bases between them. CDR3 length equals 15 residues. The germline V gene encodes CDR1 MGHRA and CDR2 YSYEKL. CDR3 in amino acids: CASSKPGQGTDTQYF. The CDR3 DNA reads TGCGCCAGCAGTAAACCAGGCCAAGGCACAGATACGCAGTATTTT.

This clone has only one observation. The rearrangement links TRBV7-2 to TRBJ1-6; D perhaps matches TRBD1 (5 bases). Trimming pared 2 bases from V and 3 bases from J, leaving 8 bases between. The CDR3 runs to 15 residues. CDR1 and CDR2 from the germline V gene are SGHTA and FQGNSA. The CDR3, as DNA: TGTGCCAGCAGCTTATTGGGGGTCTATAATTCACCCCTCCACTTT. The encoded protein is CASSLLGVYNSPLHF.

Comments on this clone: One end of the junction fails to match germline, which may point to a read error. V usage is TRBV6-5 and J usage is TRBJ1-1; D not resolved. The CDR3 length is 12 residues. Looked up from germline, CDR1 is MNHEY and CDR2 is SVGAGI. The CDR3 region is CAISDSNTEAFF. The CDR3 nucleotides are TGTGCCATCAGTGATTCGAACACTGAAGCTTTCTTT.

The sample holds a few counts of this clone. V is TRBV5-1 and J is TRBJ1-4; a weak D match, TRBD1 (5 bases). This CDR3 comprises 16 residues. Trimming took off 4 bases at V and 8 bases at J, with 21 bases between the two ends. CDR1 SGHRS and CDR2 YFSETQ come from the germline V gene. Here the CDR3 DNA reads TGCGCCAGCAGCCCCCCCTCCGGGGCGGTGGGCGAAAAACTGTTTTTT. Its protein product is CASSPPSGAVGEKLFF.